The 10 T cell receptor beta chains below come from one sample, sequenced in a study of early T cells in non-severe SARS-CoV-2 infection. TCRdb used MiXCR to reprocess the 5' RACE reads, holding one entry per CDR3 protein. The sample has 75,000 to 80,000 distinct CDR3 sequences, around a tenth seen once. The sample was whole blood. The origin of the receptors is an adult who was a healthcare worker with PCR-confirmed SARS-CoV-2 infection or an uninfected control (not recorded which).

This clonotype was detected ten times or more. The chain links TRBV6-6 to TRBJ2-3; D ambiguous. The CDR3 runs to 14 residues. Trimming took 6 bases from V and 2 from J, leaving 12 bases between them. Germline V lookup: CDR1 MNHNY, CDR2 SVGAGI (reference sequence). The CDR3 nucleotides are TGTGCCAGCAGGGATTGGCCCTCCACAGATACGCAGTATTTT. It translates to CASRDWPSTDTQYF.

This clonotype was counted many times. The chain's CDR3 is CAAGGEQFF. CDR3 bases: TGTGCCGCCGGAGGTGAGCAGTTCTTC. This chain links TRBV2 with TRBJ2-1, with D maybe TRBD2 (5 bases). The V gene lost 11 bases and the J gene lost 9 bases, with 8 bases spanning the gap. The germline CDR1 and CDR2 sequences are SNHLY and FYNNEI. The length of the CDR3 is 9 residues. Variable domain in full (rest from reference TRBV2 and TRBJ2-1): EPEVTQTPSHQVTQMGQEVILRCVPISNHLYFYWYRQILGQKVEFLVSFYNNEISEKSEIFDDQFSVERPDGSNFTLKIRSTKLEDSAMYFCAAGGEQFFGPGTRLTVL.

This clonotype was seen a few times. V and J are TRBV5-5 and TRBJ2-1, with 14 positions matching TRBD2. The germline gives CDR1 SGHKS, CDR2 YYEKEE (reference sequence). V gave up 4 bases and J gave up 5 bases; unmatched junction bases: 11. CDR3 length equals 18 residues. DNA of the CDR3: TGTGCCAGCAGCCGTCCGGGACTAGCGGGAGTACTCGACAATGAGCAGTTCTTC. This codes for CASSRPGLAGVLDNEQFF.

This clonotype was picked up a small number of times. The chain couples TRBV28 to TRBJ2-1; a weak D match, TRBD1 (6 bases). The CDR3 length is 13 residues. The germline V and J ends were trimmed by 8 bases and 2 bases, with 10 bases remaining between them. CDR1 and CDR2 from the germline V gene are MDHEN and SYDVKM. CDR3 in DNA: TGTGCCAGCGGGGGCGGACCCTACAATGAGCAGTTCTTC. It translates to CASGGGPYNEQFF.

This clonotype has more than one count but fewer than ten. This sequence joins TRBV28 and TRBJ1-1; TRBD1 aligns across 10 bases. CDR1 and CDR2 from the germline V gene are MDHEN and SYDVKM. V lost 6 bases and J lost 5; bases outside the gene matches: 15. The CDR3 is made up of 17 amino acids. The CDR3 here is CASSRDRGRIPRTEAFF. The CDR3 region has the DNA TGTGCCAGCAGCCGAGACAGGGGGCGAATTCCGAGGACTGAAGCTTTCTTT.

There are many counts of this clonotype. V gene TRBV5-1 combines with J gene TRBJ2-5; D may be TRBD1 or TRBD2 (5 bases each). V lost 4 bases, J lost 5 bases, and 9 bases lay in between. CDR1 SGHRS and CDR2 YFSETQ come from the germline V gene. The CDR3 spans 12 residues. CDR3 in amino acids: CASSEGLETQYF. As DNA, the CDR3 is TGCGCCAGCAGCGAGGGGTTGGAGACCCAGTACTTC.

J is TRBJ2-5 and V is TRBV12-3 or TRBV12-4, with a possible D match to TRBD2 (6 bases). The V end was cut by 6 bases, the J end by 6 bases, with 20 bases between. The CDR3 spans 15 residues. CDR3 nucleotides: TGTGCCAGCAGCCCTGGGGGTGCCGGGAGACAGACCCAGTACTTC. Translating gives CASSPGGAGRQTQYF.

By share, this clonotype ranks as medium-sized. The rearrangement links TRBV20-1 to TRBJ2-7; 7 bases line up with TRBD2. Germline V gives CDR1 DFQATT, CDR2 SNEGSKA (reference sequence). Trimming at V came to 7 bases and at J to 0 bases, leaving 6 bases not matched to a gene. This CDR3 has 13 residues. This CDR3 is CSVPRGSSYEQYF. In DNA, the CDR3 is TGCAGTGTACCTCGCGGGAGCTCCTACGAGCAGTACTTC.

DNA for the CDR3: TGTGCCACCAGCAGAGTTACGGCGGTTTTAGGGAATGAGCAGTTCTTC. This sequence encodes CATSRVTAVLGNEQFF. This chain connects TRBV15 to TRBJ2-1; the D is unclear. CDR1 is LNHNV and CDR2 is YYDKDF in the germline V gene (reference sequence). The CDR3 runs to 16 residues. V lost 1 base to trimming and J lost 7 bases, with 17 bases between them.

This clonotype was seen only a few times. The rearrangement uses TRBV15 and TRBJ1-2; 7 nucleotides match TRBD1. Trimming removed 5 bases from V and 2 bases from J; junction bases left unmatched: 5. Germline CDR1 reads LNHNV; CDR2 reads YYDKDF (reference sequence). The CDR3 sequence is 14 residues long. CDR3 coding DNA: TGTGCCACCAGCGCAAGGGACAGAAACTATGGCTACACCTTC. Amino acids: CATSARDRNYGYTF. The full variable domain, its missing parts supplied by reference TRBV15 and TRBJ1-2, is DAMVIQNPRYQVTQFGKPVTLSCSQTLNHNVMYWYQQKSSQAPKLLFHYYDKDFNNEADTPDNFQSRRPNTSFCFLDIRSPGLGDTAMYLCATSARDRNYGYTFGSGTRLTVV.